These 25 T cell receptor beta chains were all obtained from the same sample, sequenced in a study of T cell responses to AZD1222 COVID-19 vaccine. Only in-frame clones appear in the TCRdb table, and some are missing; sequencing was by immunoSEQ multiplex PCR. Of approximately 120,000 clones in the sample, about 88% are singletons; the top ten hold approximately 19%. Sequencing was performed on peripheral blood, taken on day 0 of AZD1222 vaccination. The receptors come from an adult in good health.

The V and J genes are TRBV29-1 and TRBJ1-3, with D maybe TRBD1 (5 bases). The CDR3 totals 13 residues. Germline V lookup: CDR1 SQVTM, CDR2 ANQGSEA. With 7 bases removed from V and 3 bases from J, the gap between germline ends came to 13 bases. CDR3 loop: CSGRGFDGNTIYF. DNA of the CDR3: TGCAGCGGGAGGGGCTTTGATGGAAACACCATATATTTT.

The gene calls are TRBV19 and TRBJ2-2; D perhaps matches TRBD1 (6 bases). The length of the CDR3 is 14 residues. Germline values: CDR1 LNHDA, CDR2 SQIVND (reference sequence). Trimming pared 3 bases from V and 7 bases from J, leaving 12 bases between. CDR3 amino acids: CASSIMTGHGELFF. The CDR3 DNA reads as TGTGCCAGTAGTATCATGACAGGACACGGGGAGCTGTTTTTT.

A few counts support this clone. The chain couples TRBV30 to TRBJ1-6; D uncertain. V dropped 3 bases and J dropped 6 bases, with 12 bases sitting between them. Looked up from germline, CDR1 is GTSNPN and CDR2 is SVGIG (reference sequence). The CDR3 has 14 amino acids. The chain's CDR3 is CAWRGDLLNSPLHF. CDR3 bases: TGTGCCTGGAGAGGAGACCTCCTTAATTCACCCCTCCACTTT.

Here the CDR3 reads CAISEELAGTYEQYF. CDR3 DNA: TGTGCCATCAGTGAGGAACTAGCGGGGACCTACGAGCAGTACTTC. This chain uses TRBV10-3 with TRBJ2-7, with TRBD2 identical over 10 bases. Trimming at V came to 2 bases and at J to 2 bases, leaving 3 bases not matched to a gene. This CDR3 is built from 15 residues. Germline CDR1 reads ENHRY; CDR2 reads SYGVKD.

The chain joins TRBV11-3 to TRBJ1-1; the match to TRBD1 covers 9 bases. The V gene's germline CDR1 is SGHNT and CDR2 YENEEA. CDR3 size: 16 residues. V lost 5 bases to trimming and J lost 1 base; unmatched junction nucleotides: 8. DNA of the CDR3: TGTGCCAGCAGCCCGCGGGACAGGGTCCAGAACACTGAAGCTTTCTTT. Encoded protein: CASSPRDRVQNTEAFF.

This sequence joins TRBV6-4 and TRBJ2-1; D not certain. The CDR3 has 13 amino acids. CDR1 is MRHNA, CDR2 SNTAGT, per germline. V dropped 0 bases and J dropped 9 bases, with 9 bases sitting between them. Here the CDR3 DNA reads TGTGCCAGCAGTGACTCAGGCGCAGGTGAGCAGTTCTTC. Its protein is CASSDSGAGEQFF.

The chain carries TRBV6-5 and TRBJ1-6; no clear D. Trimming removed 9 bases at V and 8 bases at J, with 20 bases between. The CDR3 is made up of 15 amino acids. Germline V gene lookup returns CDR1 MNHEY and CDR2 SVGAGI. The CDR3 DNA is TGTGCCAGTTCCTCCGTGACTTCGTGGGATTCACCCCTCCACTTT. Encoded protein: CASSSVTSWDSPLHF.

CDR3 amino acids: CASSSGLAGDNEQFF. In DNA, the CDR3 is TGCGCCAGCAGCTCTGGACTAGCGGGGGACAATGAGCAGTTCTTC. This rearrangement joins TRBV5-1 to TRBJ2-1; 13 bases agree with TRBD2. The junction had 2 bases not matched to a gene; V was cut back by 3 bases and J by 5 bases. There are 15 residues in the CDR3. Germline-derived CDR1 and CDR2 are SGHRS and YFSETQ.

In its sample, this clone was seen once. The V and J genes are TRBV7-9 and TRBJ2-7; D is possibly TRBD1 (5 bases). This CDR3 has 13 residues. Germline CDR1 SEHNR, CDR2 FQNEAQ (reference sequence). V shed 5 bases and J shed 3 bases, with 11 bases lying between them. CDR3 in DNA: TGTGCCAGCAGCCCCTCAGGGCTCTACGAGCAGTACTTC. Translating it yields CASSPSGLYEQYF.

The rearrangement links TRBV19 to TRBJ1-5; 11 nucleotides line up with TRBD1. The CDR3 is made up of 16 amino acids. V shed 10 bases, J shed 2 bases, and the junction held 10 bases outside the gene matches. From germline, CDR1 is LNHDA and CDR2 SQIVND (reference sequence). CDR3 protein: CATSRGDRGGNQPQHF. CDR3 sequence (DNA): TGTGCCACCTCTAGGGGGGACAGGGGGGGCAATCAGCCCCAGCATTTT. Looking up the rest from reference TRBV19 and TRBJ1-5 gives the full variable domain: DGGITQSPKYLFRKEGQNVTLSCEQNLNHDAMYWYRQDPGQGLRLIYYSQIVNDFQKGDIAEGYSVSREKKESFPLTVTSAQKNPTAFYLCATSRGDRGGNQPQHFGDGTRLSIL.

V usage is TRBV27 and J usage is TRBJ1-1; no firm D call. Germline V gene sequence: CDR1 MNHEY, CDR2 SMNVEV (reference sequence). Trimming took 4 bases from V and 3 from J, leaving 9 bases between them. This CDR3 spans 13 amino acids. The CDR3 region is CASSSLPHTEAFF. CDR3 nucleotide sequence: TGTGCCAGCAGTTCTTTGCCGCACACTGAAGCTTTCTTT.

This chain uses TRBV18 with TRBJ1-2; D unclear. From germline, CDR1 is KGHSH and CDR2 LQKENI. The CDR3 spans 15 residues. Deletions cut 0 bases from V and 4 bases from J, with 12 bases between. The CDR3 loop is CASSPPGYRGYGYTF. CDR3 nucleotides: TGTGCCAGCTCACCACCAGGCTATAGAGGCTATGGCTACACCTTC.

This clone was seen once. The chain uses TRBV24-1 and TRBJ2-3, with TRBD2 as a possible D gene (5 bases). Germline CDR1 and CDR2: KGHDR and SFDVKD. Trimming removed 4 bases from V and 5 bases from J, with 12 bases in between. The CDR3 length is 14 residues. This CDR3 reads CATSDPRRGDTQYF. The CDR3 DNA is TGTGCCACCAGTGACCCGCGCCGGGGAGATACGCAGTATTTT.

This chain joins TRBV7-3 and TRBJ2-2, with TRBD2 matching over 10 bases. Germline assignment: CDR1 SGHTA and CDR2 FQGTGA. This CDR3 contains 16 residues. After removal of 2 bases from V and 4 bases from J, the junction contained 4 bases not matched to a gene. CDR3 sequence reads: CASSLLAGASTGELFF. DNA for the CDR3: TGTGCCAGCAGCTTACTAGCGGGGGCAAGCACCGGGGAGCTGTTTTTT.

This rearrangement joins TRBV20-1 to TRBJ2-1; possible D gene TRBD2, 6 bases. The CDR3 has 14 residues. From germline, CDR1 is DFQATT and CDR2 SNEGSKA (reference sequence). V was clipped by 3 bases and J by 7 bases, with 16 bases between them. CDR3 sequence reads: CSASPIFGSNEQFF. Here the CDR3 DNA reads TGCAGTGCTAGTCCGATTTTCGGGAGTAATGAGCAGTTCTTC.

The chain couples TRBV5-1 to TRBJ2-5; 8 bases align to TRBD2. Germline V gene sequence: CDR1 SGHRS, CDR2 YFSETQ. With V trimmed by 6 bases and J by 5 bases, 9 bases remained unmatched. The CDR3 loop spans 14 amino acids. The CDR3 DNA reads TGCGCCAGCACCCCGGGGGGGAAAGTGGAGACCCAGTACTTC. This encodes CASTPGGKVETQYF.

The V and J genes are TRBV12-3 or TRBV12-4 and TRBJ2-7, with D possibly TRBD1 on 6 matching bases. The V end lost 6 bases, the J end lost 5 bases, and 11 bases lay between the germline ends. This CDR3 spans 12 amino acids. In nucleotides, the CDR3 is TGTGCCAGCAGCAGGACAGAGGACGAGCAGTACTTC. Encoded protein: CASSRTEDEQYF.

The CDR3 DNA is TGTGCCAGCAGCCCCGAGCCCACTAGCAGGAATGAGCAGTTCTTC. It codes for CASSPEPTSRNEQFF. The rearrangement joins TRBV3-1 (or the pseudogene TRBV3-2) to TRBJ2-1, with TRBD2 as a possible D gene (6 bases). The CDR3 length is 15 residues. From germline, CDR1 is LGHDT and CDR2 YNNKEL (reference sequence). The V gene lost 4 bases and the J gene lost 7 bases, with 17 bases spanning the gap.

This clone occurred a few times. The chain recombines TRBV19 with TRBJ2-5; D is possibly TRBD2 (5 bases). Germline V gene sequence: CDR1 LNHDA, CDR2 SQIVND (reference sequence). V was shortened by 4 bases and J by 2 bases, with 8 bases between the two germline ends. The CDR3 covers 13 residues. CDR3 sequence reads: CASSNTRQETQYF. For the CDR3, the DNA is TGTGCCAGTAGTAATACTAGACAAGAGACCCAGTACTTC.

This clone was picked up one time. The chain recombines TRBV11-1 with TRBJ2-2; 13 bases map to TRBD2. After removal of 5 bases from V and 6 bases from J, the junction contained 6 bases not matched to a gene. The CDR3 loop spans 16 amino acids. Germline V gene sequence: CDR1 SGHAT, CDR2 FQDESV (reference sequence). The CDR3: CASSPTSGRAAGELFF. The DNA for the CDR3 is TGTGCCAGCAGCCCAACTAGCGGGAGGGCCGCCGGGGAGCTGTTTTTT.

The CDR3 protein is CASSVGGYTF. The CDR3 DNA reads TGTGCCAGCAGCGTAGGGGGCTACACCTTC. The chain couples TRBV9 to TRBJ1-2; D is unresolved. Germline assignment: CDR1 SGDLS and CDR2 YYNGEE. Trimming cost V 0 bases and J 8 bases, with 2 bases left between them. This CDR3 has 10 residues. Looking up the rest from reference TRBV9 and TRBJ1-2 gives the full variable domain: DSGVTQTPKHLITATGQRVTLRCSPRSGDLSVYWYQQSLDQGLQFLIQYYNGEERAKGNILERFSAQQFPDLHSELNLSSLELGDSALYFCASSVGGYTFGSGTRLTVV.

This chain uses TRBV4-2 with TRBJ2-5; tentative D call: TRBD2 (5 bases). CDR1 LGHNA and CDR2 YNFKEQ come from the germline V gene. CDR3 length equals 15 residues. V was trimmed by 0 bases and J by 2 bases, leaving 10 bases between them. The CDR3 region has the DNA TGTGCCAGCAGCCAAGAAGCTCGGAGGCAAGAGACCCAGTACTTC. Encoded protein: CASSQEARRQETQYF.

This clone has just one count. V and J are TRBV10-3 and TRBJ1-2; a weak D match, TRBD1 (5 bases). There are 16 residues in the CDR3. Germline V gene data show CDR1 as ENHRY and CDR2 as SYGVKD. The V end was cut by 2 bases, the J end by 7 bases, with 20 bases between. The CDR3 DNA sequence: TGTGCCATCAGTGAGGGCGAGACCCGGCGGGGGTTTGGCTACACCTTC. It specifies CAISEGETRRGFGYTF.

This chain connects TRBV12-3 or TRBV12-4 to TRBJ2-7; D is perhaps TRBD1 or TRBD2 (5 bases each). The CDR3 consists of 13 residues. V gave up 10 bases and J gave up 6 bases, with 19 bases separating them. The CDR3, as DNA: TGTGCCACCGCACTAGGGCAGGGCCTCGAGCAGTACTTC. This sequence encodes CATALGQGLEQYF.

This clone is a singleton in its sample. The rearrangement uses TRBV19 and TRBJ1-2; tentative D call: TRBD1 (6 bases). Trimming stripped 9 bases from V and 8 bases from J, with 19 bases between. The CDR3 totals 13 residues. CDR1 LNHDA and CDR2 SQIVND come from the germline V gene (reference sequence). The CDR3 loop is CASRGGIQRGYTF. The CDR3 region has the DNA TGTGCCAGCAGGGGCGGGATCCAAAGGGGCTACACCTTC.